The T cell receptor (beta chain) described here comes from a study of blood T cell repertoires in COVID-19. Turning to the study itself: Spain, Italy and the United States supplied samples that represented acute and convalescent COVID-19. T cells, B-cell-depleted T cells, or PBMCs provided the cDNA or gDNA that served as material.

As originally analysed: Reference gene primers were amplified, and this amplification served to estimate nucleated cell counts. Repertoires were generated with immunoSEQ multiplex PCR, while TCRdb's copy carries only in-frame clones and drops some. V and J calls and clone size follow that table, whereas D and trimming were derived from the DNA. This sample yields approximately 210,000 clones, of which roughly 94% are seen a single time; roughly 1.2% belongs to the top ten. This TCR derives from a man aged 25-40 years with acute or convalescent COVID-19. What was sequenced was peripheral blood.

CDR3 sequence (DNA): TGTGCCAGCAGTTACGGTCGGGAGATTTCACCCCTCCACTTT. Translating gives CASSYGREISPLHF. This sequence joins TRBV6-5 and TRBJ1-6; no reliable D call. Trimming pared 2 bases from V and 9 bases from J, leaving 11 bases between. Germline assignment: CDR1 MNHEY and CDR2 SVGAGI. The CDR3 contains 14 residues.